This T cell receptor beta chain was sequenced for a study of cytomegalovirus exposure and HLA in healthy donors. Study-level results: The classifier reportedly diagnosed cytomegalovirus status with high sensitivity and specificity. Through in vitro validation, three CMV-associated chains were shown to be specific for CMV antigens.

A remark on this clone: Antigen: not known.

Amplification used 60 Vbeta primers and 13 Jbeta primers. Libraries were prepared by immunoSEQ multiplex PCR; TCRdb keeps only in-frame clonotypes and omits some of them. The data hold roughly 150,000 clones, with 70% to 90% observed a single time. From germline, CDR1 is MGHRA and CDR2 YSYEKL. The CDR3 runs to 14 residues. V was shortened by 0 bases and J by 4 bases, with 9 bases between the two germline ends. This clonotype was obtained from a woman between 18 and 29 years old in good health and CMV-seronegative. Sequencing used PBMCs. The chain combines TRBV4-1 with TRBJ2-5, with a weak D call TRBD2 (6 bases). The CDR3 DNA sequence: TGCGCCAGCAGCCAAGAGCCCGGGGGAGAGACCCAGTACTTC. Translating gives CASSQEPGGETQYF.